This T cell receptor beta chain was found in a study of blood T cell repertoires in COVID-19. Study in general: The samples span acute and convalescent COVID-19 from the United States, Italy and Spain. T cells, B-cell-depleted T cells, or PBMCs provided the cDNA or gDNA that served as material.

As handled by the study authors: By means of reference gene primer amplification, nucleated cell counts were estimated. The repertoire was sequenced with immunoSEQ multiplex PCR; TCRdb's copy has only in-frame clones and lacks some. Clonal size and the V and J genes are those of that table, whereas D and trimming came from the DNA. The sample yields tens of thousands of clones, over 65% seen once. The trim removed 6 bases at V and 5 bases at J, leaving 5 bases unmatched. Germline-derived CDR1 and CDR2 are MNHEY and SMNVEV (reference sequence). The CDR3 loop spans 14 amino acids. J is TRBJ2-3 and V is TRBV27; 10 nucleotides align to TRBD1. This receptor was taken from a man older than 75 with acute or convalescent COVID-19. The sequencing sample was made of peripheral blood. The CDR3 bases are TGTGCCAGCAGACGACAGGGGGCGGGAGATACGCAGTATTTT. It codes for CASRRQGAGDTQYF.